Given below is one T cell receptor (beta chain) in context. Its antigen remains unidentified. This entry belongs to a study of graft-versus-host responses after intestinal transplantation. For the study at large: For 2 to 4 years after anti-thymocyte globulin induction, all recipients took tacrolimus and steroids. Study-wide points: Recipient marrow contained GvH clones, some of which appeared first in ileum or blood.

Trimming cost V 7 bases and J 0 bases, with 13 bases left between them. The CDR3 is 15 amino acids. Germline V gene sequence: CDR1 LGHNT, CDR2 FRNRAP. Only in-frame clones appear in the TCRdb table, and some are missing; sequencing was by immunoSEQ multiplex PCR. The sample consists of about 90,000 clones, about 87% of them appearing once. The sample in question was unstimulated CD4+ T cells sorted from spleen or lymph node cells, obtained before transplant. The TCR sequence derives from a human donor who was the organ donor for an intestinal transplant. The J gene is TRBJ1-3, the V gene TRBV12-5, with D maybe TRBD1 (6 bases). The CDR3 loop reads CASVRGQLSGNTIYF. In DNA, the CDR3 is TGTGCTAGTGTTCGAGGACAGCTCTCTGGAAACACCATATATTTT.